These 11 T cell receptor beta chains were all obtained from the same sample, sequenced in a study of blood T cells in healthy people across ages. With a J-beta primer mix and a sample-barcoded 5' primer, a second PCR ran roughly 6 to 11 cycles. Using its own MiXCR run on the 5' RACE reads, TCRdb lists one record per CDR3 protein. Of 1.5 million to 2 million distinct CDR3 sequences listed, 49% are singletons. Sequenced material: blood. The receptors were sampled from a woman aged 40 to 50 in good health.

In this sample, this clonotype turned up a few times. The rearrangement joins TRBV7-9 to TRBJ2-7, with 7 bases fitting TRBD1. The germline V gene has CDR1 SEHNR and CDR2 FQNEAQ (reference sequence). This CDR3 region has 13 residues. V shed 5 bases, J shed 4 bases, and the junction held 5 bases outside the gene matches. The CDR3 here is CASSRATGYEQYF. CDR3 bases: TGTGCCAGCAGCCGAGCGACAGGGTACGAGCAGTACTTC.

A few counts support this clonotype. The chain is built from TRBV2 and TRBJ2-5; 7 positions match TRBD1. The CDR3 sequence is 16 residues long. Trimming cost V 6 bases and J 3 bases; bases outside gene matches: 13. Germline assignment: CDR1 SNHLY and CDR2 FYNNEI. This chain's CDR3 is CASREPPGTAKETQYF. The CDR3 DNA reads as TGTGCCAGCAGGGAGCCCCCGGGGACAGCGAAAGAGACCCAGTACTTC.

This clonotype has just a few counts. One end of the junction fails to match germline, which may point to a read error. The chain has TRBV7-2 and TRBJ2-1; 11 bases match TRBD2. This CDR3 spans 18 amino acids. The germline V gene encodes CDR1 SGHTA and CDR2 FQGNSA. The DNA of the CDR3 is TGTGCCAGCAGCTTAGGAGACATAGCGGGGGGGCAATATAATGAGCGGTTCTTC. Translating gives CASSLGDIAGGQYNERFF.

The genes are TRBV12-3 or TRBV12-4 and TRBJ2-1, with TRBD1 matching over 9 bases. This CDR3 spans 17 amino acids. Trimming at V came to 6 bases and at J to 7 bases, leaving 16 bases not matched to a gene. DNA of the CDR3: TGTGCCAGCAGGACCAAAGCCGGGACAGGGAGGGTTAATGAGCAGTTCTTC. Protein product: CASRTKAGTGRVNEQFF.

This chain joins TRBV5-1 and TRBJ2-1; the D call may be TRBD1 or TRBD2 (5 bases each). This CDR3 has 15 residues. V shed 0 bases and J shed 5 bases, with 12 bases lying between them. Per germline, CDR1 SGHRS and CDR2 YFSETQ. The CDR3, as DNA: TGCGCCAGCAGCTTGGAGTGGGGGTCCCACAATGAGCAGTTCTTC. This gives the protein CASSLEWGSHNEQFF. The variable domain in full, completed from reference TRBV5-1 and TRBJ2-1, reads KAGVTQTPRYLIKTRGQQVTLSCSPISGHRSVSWYQQTPGQGLQFLFEYFSETQRNKGNFPGRFSGRQFSNSRSEMNVSTLELGDSALYLCASSLEWGSHNEQFFGPGTRLTVL.

The rearrangement joins TRBV6-1 to TRBJ2-6; 10 nucleotides line up with TRBD1. J lost 2 bases, V lost 5 bases, and 6 bases had no gene match. The CDR3 loop spans 17 amino acids. In germline, CDR1 is MNHNS, CDR2 SASEGT. The CDR3 DNA follows: TGTGCCAGCAGTAAAAGACAGGGGGCGCCTGGGGCCAACGTCCTGACTTTC. As protein: CASSKRQGAPGANVLTF.

This chain joins TRBV5-1 and TRBJ1-2, with D possibly TRBD1 on 5 matching bases. The CDR3 covers 15 residues. The germline V gene encodes CDR1 SGHRS and CDR2 YFSETQ. Trimming took off 0 bases at V and 6 bases at J, with 15 bases between the two ends. The CDR3 bases are TGCGCCAGCAGCTTGGCCGCGGCAGGGTTGCATGGCTACACCTTC. This encodes CASSLAAAGLHGYTF.

J is TRBJ2-7 and V is TRBV6-1; either TRBD1 or TRBD2 may fit D (5 bases each). CDR1 is MNHNS and CDR2 is SASEGT in the germline V gene. This CDR3 spans 14 amino acids. V was cut by 7 bases and J by 6 bases, with 19 bases left in between. CDR3 loop: CASIRDLSPGEQYF. The CDR3 DNA reads as TGTGCCAGCATTAGGGACCTCAGTCCGGGCGAGCAGTACTTC.

The J gene is TRBJ2-1, the V gene TRBV11-2; 13 nucleotides line up with TRBD2. The CDR3 runs 17 residues. V was clipped by 4 bases and J by 0 bases; unmatched bases: 3. CDR1 is SGHAT, CDR2 FQNNGV, per germline. As DNA, the CDR3 is TGTGCCAGCAGCTGGACTAGCGGGGGAAGCTCCTACAATGAGCAGTTCTTC. Protein sequence: CASSWTSGGSSYNEQFF.

The rearrangement uses TRBV20-1 and TRBJ2-4; D remains ambiguous. V was trimmed by 2 bases and J by 13 bases, leaving 18 bases between them. The germline V gene has CDR1 DFQATT and CDR2 SNEGSKA (reference sequence). The CDR3 contains 13 residues. Here the CDR3 reads CSARSPLGRGQYF. The DNA of the CDR3 is TGCAGTGCTAGATCGCCTCTGGGTCGCGGACAGTACTTC.

The chain uses TRBV9 and TRBJ2-1; 9 bases match TRBD1. Germline lookup yields CDR1 SGDLS and CDR2 YYNGEE. CDR3 length: 16 amino acids. V lost 4 bases, J lost 2 bases, and 7 bases stayed unmatched. For the CDR3, the DNA is TGTGCCAGCAGCAGACGGGACAGGGACCCCTACAATGAGCAGTTCTTC. This gives the protein CASSRRDRDPYNEQFF.